Below are 5 T cell receptor beta chains sequenced from a single sample in a study of cytomegalovirus exposure and HLA in healthy donors. Both 60 Vbeta primers and 13 Jbeta primers went into the PCR. The assay was immunoSEQ multiplex PCR, and TCRdb's table has in-frame clones only and misses some. Here the sample spans about 200,000 clones, about 78% being singletons. The material sequenced was PBMCs. The receptors derive from a woman aged 30 to 39 in good health and CMV-seronegative.

This clone was seen a few times. The rearrangement joins TRBV27 to TRBJ2-5; D ambiguous. Trimming took off 2 bases at V and 4 bases at J, with 8 bases between the two ends. The germline V gene has CDR1 MNHEY and CDR2 SMNVEV (reference sequence). CDR3 length: 13 residues. The CDR3 spells CASSLDGRETQYF. Here the CDR3 DNA reads TGTGCCAGCAGTTTAGATGGCCGAGAGACCCAGTACTTC.

The V gene is TRBV11-3, the J gene TRBJ2-1; D gene uncertain. Germline CDR1 is SGHNT and CDR2 is YENEEA. CDR3 size: 13 residues. V was trimmed by 4 bases and J by 9 bases, leaving 13 bases between them. The CDR3 protein is CASSYLVRGEQFF. Written as DNA, the CDR3 is TGTGCCAGCAGCTACTTAGTTCGAGGTGAGCAGTTCTTC.

This clone occurred a few times. V usage is TRBV27 and J usage is TRBJ1-1; 7 nucleotides align to TRBD1. The length of the CDR3 is 18 residues. Trimming cost V 5 bases and J 0 bases; bases outside gene matches: 15. Germline assignment: CDR1 MNHEY and CDR2 SMNVEV (reference sequence). CDR3 loop: CASSLTPSEGALNTEAFF. Written as DNA, the CDR3 is TGTGCCAGCAGTCTCACCCCTTCCGAGGGGGCCCTGAACACTGAAGCTTTCTTT.

The rearrangement joins TRBV7-2 to TRBJ2-3; D possibly corresponds to TRBD1 (6 bases). V lost 5 bases and J 1 base, leaving 10 bases between the germline ends. The CDR3 runs 14 residues. Looked up from germline, CDR1 is SGHTA and CDR2 is FQGNSA. The CDR3 bases are TGTGCCAGCAGCATAAGACAGGGCACAGATACGCAGTATTTT. This gives the protein CASSIRQGTDTQYF. The full variable domain, rest sourced from reference TRBV7-2 and TRBJ2-3, is GAGVSQSPSNKVTEKGKDVELRCDPISGHTALYWYRQSLGQGLEFLIYFQGNSAPDKSGLPSDRFSAERTGGSVSTLTIQRTQQEDSAVYLCASSIRQGTDTQYFGPGTRLTVL.

The genes are TRBV18 and TRBJ2-1, with D possibly TRBD2 on 6 matching bases. The CDR3 has 16 amino acids. Trimming took 2 bases from V and 8 from J, leaving 19 bases between them. The germline V gene encodes CDR1 KGHSH and CDR2 LQKENI. CDR3 residues: CASSPAMGVGEDEQFF. The CDR3 bases are TGTGCCAGCTCACCAGCAATGGGAGTGGGGGAGGATGAGCAGTTCTTC.